This T cell receptor beta chain was captured by sequencing in a study of Graves' ophthalmopathy and Graves' hyperthyroidism. Study-wide background: Peripheral blood collection took place at initial diagnosis, before any treatment.

Per the germline V gene, CDR1 is GTSNPN and CDR2 is SVGIG (reference sequence). V was shortened by 3 bases and J by 6 bases, with 18 bases between the two germline ends. CDR3 length equals 14 residues. To note about this clonotype: Its antigen is as yet unknown.

Other autoimmune diseases, uncontrolled infections, pregnancy or lactation ruled patients out of participation. Findings and caveats of the study: As the model predicted ophthalmopathy progression, it achieved a sensitivity of less than 71% and a specificity of 72% to 80%. The blood repertoire also included most expanded thyroid clonotypes above 0.001 frequency.

RNA transcripts served as template for amplifying TCR beta CDR3 sequences. Second-round multiplex PCR came after a first-round RT-PCR that employed HTBI primers. TCRdb called the multiplex PCR reads again in MiXCR, with one record for every CDR3 protein. The sample carries over 450,000 distinct CDR3 sequences, roughly 14% recorded once. Sample: blood. The V and J genes are TRBV30 and TRBJ2-7, with D possibly matching TRBD2 (6 bases). This receptor was obtained from a woman aged 25 to 39 with Graves' ophthalmopathy. The CDR3 reads CAWSLASGLIEQYF. The DNA of the CDR3 is TGTGCCTGGAGCTTGGCCAGCGGGCTGATCGAGCAGTACTTC. Complete variable domain (other parts from reference TRBV30 and TRBJ2-7): SQTIHQWPATLVQPVGSPLSLECTVEGTSNPNLYWYRQAAGRGLQLLFYSVGIGQISSEVPQNLSASRPQDRQFILSSKKLLLSDSGFYLCAWSLASGLIEQYFGPGTRLTVT.